This T cell receptor beta chain was sequenced during a study of blood T cell repertoires in COVID-19. Overall study: The United States, Italy and Spain supplied acute and convalescent COVID-19 samples. Nucleic acid was either cDNA or gDNA, and it came from T cells, B-cell-depleted T cells, or PBMCs.

V trimming: 7 bases; J trimming: 9 bases; junction bases outside the gene matches: 8. Germline CDR1 reads MNHEY; CDR2 reads SVGAGI. There are 13 residues in the CDR3. This clone appeared a few times. Authors' analysis steps: Amplifying reference gene primers gave estimates of nucleated cell counts. TCRdb keeps only in-frame clones here, not all; method: immunoSEQ multiplex PCR. Clonal size and the V and J genes are those of that table, whereas D and trimming came from the DNA. The table lists approximately 13,000 clones, roughly four fifths of them singletons, with about 22% in the top ten. This rearrangement joins TRBV6-5 to TRBJ1-2; 10 bases line up with TRBD1. This TCR was recovered from an older woman with acute or convalescent COVID-19. Sequencing was done on a sample of peripheral blood. The CDR3: CASTMDRGLSYTF. The DNA for the CDR3 is TGTGCCAGCACCATGGACAGGGGGTTGAGCTACACCTTC.